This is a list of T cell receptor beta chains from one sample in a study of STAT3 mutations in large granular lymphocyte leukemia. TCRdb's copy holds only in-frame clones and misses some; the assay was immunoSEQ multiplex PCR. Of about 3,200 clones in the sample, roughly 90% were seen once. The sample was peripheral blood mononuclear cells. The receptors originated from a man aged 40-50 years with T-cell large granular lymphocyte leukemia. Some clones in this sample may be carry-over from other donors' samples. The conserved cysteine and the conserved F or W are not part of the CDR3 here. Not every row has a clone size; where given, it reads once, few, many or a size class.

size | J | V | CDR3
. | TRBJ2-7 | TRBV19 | ASSTNFGAPQY
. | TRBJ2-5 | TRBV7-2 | ASSLVARQETQY
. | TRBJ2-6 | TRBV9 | ASSVAGAGANVLT
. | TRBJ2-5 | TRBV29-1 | SVEVGDRVQETQY
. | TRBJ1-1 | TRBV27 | ASSWTGGTEAF
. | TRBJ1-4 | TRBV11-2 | ASSLLPREEEKLF
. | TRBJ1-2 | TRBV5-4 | ASSPGGRDGYT
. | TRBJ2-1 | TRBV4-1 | ASSQDRDRGKRDEQF
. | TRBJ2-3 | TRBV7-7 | ASNLAGEADTQY
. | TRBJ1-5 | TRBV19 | ASSMTGNQPQH
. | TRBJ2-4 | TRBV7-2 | ASSLGGTGSMKNIQY
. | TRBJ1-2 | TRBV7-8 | ASSLQDGYT
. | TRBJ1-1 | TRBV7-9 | ASSFGTGRNTEAF
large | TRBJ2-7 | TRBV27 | ASSGTSEDEQY
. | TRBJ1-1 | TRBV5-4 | ASSSGRNTEAF
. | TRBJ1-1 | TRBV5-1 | ASSLGQLTEAF
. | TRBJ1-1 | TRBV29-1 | SVHRSLVPEAF
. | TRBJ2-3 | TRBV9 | ASSVSGGTRSTDTQY
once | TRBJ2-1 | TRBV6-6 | ASSYPGLGGDEQF
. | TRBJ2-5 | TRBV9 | ASNREGVLWVTQY
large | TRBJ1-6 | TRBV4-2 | ASSQVEGRNSPLH
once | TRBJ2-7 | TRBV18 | ASRTGGSYEQY
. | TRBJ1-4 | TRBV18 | ASSRQSTNEKLF
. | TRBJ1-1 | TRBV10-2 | ASSESLGARHTEAF
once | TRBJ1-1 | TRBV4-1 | ASSQGTDAF